This T cell receptor (beta chain) was obtained from a study of shared clonotypes between healthy human individuals. Deep-level running was used for the assay. The repertoire was sequenced with immunoSEQ multiplex PCR; TCRdb's copy has only in-frame clones and lacks some. The sample holds fewer than 650,000 clones, 70% to 80% seen once. Trimming took 0 bases from V and 4 from J, leaving 10 bases between them. The CDR3 consists of 14 residues. Germline V gives CDR1 GTSNPN, CDR2 SVGIG (reference sequence). The V and J genes are TRBV30 and TRBJ1-3, with D possibly being TRBD1 (6 bases). The specimen was PBMCs. This clonotype was sampled from a woman between 35 and 50 years old in good health. Some clones in this sample may be carry-over from other donors' samples. The CDR3 DNA is TGTGCCTGGAGTGTACTCAGGGGCGGAAACACCATATATTTT. It translates to CAWSVLRGGNTIYF.